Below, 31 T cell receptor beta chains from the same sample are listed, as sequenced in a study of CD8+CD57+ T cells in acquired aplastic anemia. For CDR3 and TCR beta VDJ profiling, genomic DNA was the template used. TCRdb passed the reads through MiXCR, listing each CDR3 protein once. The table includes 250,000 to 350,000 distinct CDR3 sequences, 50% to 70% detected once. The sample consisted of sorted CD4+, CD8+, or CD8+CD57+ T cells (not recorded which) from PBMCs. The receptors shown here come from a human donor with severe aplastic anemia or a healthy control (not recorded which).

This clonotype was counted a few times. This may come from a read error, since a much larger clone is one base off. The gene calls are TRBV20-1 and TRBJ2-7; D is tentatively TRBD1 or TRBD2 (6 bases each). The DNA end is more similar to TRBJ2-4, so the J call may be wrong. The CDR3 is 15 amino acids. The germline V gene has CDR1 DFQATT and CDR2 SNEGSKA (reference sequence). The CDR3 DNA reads TGCAGTACCCCCGCCCGAGGGGGGGCCAAAAACATTCAGTACTTC. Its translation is CSTPARGGAKNIQYF.

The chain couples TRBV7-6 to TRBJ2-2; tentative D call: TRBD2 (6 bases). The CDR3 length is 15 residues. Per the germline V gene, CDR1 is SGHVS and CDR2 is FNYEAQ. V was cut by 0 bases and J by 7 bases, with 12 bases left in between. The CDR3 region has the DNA TGTGCCAGCAGCTTAGCGGAGGGATTGGGCGGGGAGCTGTTTTTT. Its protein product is CASSLAEGLGGELFF.

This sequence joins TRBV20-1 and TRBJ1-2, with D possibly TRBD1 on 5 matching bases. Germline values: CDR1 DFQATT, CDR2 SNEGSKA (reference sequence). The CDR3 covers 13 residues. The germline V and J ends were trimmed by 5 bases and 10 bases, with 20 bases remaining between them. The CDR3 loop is CSAAPTGTNSYTF. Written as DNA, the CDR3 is TGCAGTGCTGCCCCCACCGGGACGAATTCCTACACCTTC.

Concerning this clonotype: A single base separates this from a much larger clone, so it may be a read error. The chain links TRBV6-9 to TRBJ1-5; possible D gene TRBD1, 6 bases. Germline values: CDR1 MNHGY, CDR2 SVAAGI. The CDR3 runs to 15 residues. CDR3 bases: TGTTCCAGCAGTTACGTGGGGGGCAACAATCAGCCCCAGCATTTT. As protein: CSSSYVGGNNQPQHF.

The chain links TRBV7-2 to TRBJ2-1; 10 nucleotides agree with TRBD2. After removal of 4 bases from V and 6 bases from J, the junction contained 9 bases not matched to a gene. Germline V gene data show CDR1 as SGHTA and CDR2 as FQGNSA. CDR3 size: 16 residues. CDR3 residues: CASSSASSGRRNEQFF. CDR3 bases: TGTGCCAGCAGCTCGGCGTCTAGCGGGAGACGCAATGAGCAGTTCTTC.

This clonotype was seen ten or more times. The CDR3 protein is CASSAGTKETQYF. CDR3 coding DNA: TGTGCCAGCTCAGCCGGGACCAAAGAGACCCAGTACTTC. The V and J genes are TRBV18 and TRBJ2-5; D may match TRBD1 or TRBD2 (5 bases each). Trimming removed 5 bases at V and 3 bases at J, with 10 bases between. Germline CDR1 and CDR2: KGHSH and LQKENI. The CDR3 is 13 residues long. Supplemented by reference TRBV18 and TRBJ2-5, the full variable domain reads NAGVMQNPRHLVRRRGQEARLRCSPMKGHSHVYWYRQLPEEGLKFMVYLQKENIIDESGMPKERFSAEFPKEGPSILRIQQVVRGDSAAYFCASSAGTKETQYFGPGTRLLVL.

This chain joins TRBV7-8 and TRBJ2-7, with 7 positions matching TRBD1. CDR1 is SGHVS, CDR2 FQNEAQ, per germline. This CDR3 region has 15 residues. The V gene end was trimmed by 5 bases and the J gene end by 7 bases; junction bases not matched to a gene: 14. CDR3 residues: CASSRQTGSLGEQYF. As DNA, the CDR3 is TGTGCCAGCAGCCGACAGACAGGGAGCTTGGGAGAGCAGTACTTC. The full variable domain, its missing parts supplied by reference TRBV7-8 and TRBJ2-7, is GAGVSQSPRYKVAKRGQDVALRCDPISGHVSLFWYQQALGQGPEFLTYFQNEAQLDKSGLPSDRFFAERPEGSVSTLKIQRTQQEDSAVYLCASSRQTGSLGEQYFGPGTRLTVT.

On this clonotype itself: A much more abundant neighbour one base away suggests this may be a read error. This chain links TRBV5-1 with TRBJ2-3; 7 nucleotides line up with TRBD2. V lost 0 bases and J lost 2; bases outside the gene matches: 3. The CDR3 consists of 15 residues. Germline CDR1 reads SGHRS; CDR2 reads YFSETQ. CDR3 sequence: CASSLAAGNTDTQYF. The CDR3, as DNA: TGCGCCAGCAGCTTGGCAGCGGGGAACACAGATACGCAGTATTTT.

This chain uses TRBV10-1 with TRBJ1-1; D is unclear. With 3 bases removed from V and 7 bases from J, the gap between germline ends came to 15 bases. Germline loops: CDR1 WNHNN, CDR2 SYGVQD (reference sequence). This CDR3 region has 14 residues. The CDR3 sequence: CASSDTTTRGEAFF. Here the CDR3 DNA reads TGCGCCAGCAGTGATACCACGACACGCGGTGAAGCTTTCTTT.

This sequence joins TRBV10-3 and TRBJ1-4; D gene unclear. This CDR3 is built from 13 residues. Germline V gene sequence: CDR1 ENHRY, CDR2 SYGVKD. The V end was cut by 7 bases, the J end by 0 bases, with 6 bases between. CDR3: CAIKGSTNEKLFF. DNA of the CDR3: TGTGCCATCAAGGGATCAACTAATGAAAAACTGTTTTTT.

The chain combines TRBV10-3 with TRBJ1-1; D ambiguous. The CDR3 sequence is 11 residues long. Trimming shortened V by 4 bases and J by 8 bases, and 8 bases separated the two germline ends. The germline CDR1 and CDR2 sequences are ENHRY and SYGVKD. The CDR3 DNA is TGTGCCATCAGTGGTCTCGAGGAAGCTTTCTTT. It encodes CAISGLEEAFF.

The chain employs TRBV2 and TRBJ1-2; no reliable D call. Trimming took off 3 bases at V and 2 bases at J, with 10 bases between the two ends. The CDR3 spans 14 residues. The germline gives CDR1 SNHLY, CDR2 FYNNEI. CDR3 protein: CASSDNPVNYGYTF. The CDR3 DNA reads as TGTGCCAGCAGTGATAACCCAGTGAACTATGGCTACACCTTC. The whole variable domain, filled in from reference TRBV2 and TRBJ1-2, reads EPEVTQTPSHQVTQMGQEVILRCVPISNHLYFYWYRQILGQKVEFLVSFYNNEISEKSEIFDDQFSVERPDGSNFTLKIRSTKLEDSAMYFCASSDNPVNYGYTFGSGTRLTVV.

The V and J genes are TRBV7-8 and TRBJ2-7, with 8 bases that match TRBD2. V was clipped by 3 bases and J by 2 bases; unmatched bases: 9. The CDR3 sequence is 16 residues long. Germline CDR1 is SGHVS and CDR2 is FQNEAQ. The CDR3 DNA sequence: TGTGCCAGCAGCTTCGCCGCTAGCGGGTCCCCCTACGAGCAGTACTTC. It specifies CASSFAASGSPYEQYF.

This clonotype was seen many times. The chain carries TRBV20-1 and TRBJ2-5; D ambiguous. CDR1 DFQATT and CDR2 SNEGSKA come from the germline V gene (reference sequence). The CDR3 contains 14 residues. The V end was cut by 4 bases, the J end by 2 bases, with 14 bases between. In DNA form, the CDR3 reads TGCAGTGCTAACCTCCGAGGAATTCAAGAGACCCAGTACTTC. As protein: CSANLRGIQETQYF.

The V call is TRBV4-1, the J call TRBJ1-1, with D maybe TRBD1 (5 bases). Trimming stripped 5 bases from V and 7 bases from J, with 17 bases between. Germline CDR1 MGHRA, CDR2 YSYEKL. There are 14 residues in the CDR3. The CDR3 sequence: CASSGLQGRNEAFF. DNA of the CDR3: TGCGCCAGCAGCGGCTTGCAGGGAAGAAATGAAGCTTTCTTT.

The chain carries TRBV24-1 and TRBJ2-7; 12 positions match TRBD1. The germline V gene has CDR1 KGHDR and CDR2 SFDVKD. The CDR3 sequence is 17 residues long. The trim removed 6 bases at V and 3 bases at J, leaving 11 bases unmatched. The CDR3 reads CATSIGTGGLWGYEQYF. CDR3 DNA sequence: TGTGCCACCAGTATCGGGACAGGGGGCTTATGGGGCTACGAGCAGTACTTC.

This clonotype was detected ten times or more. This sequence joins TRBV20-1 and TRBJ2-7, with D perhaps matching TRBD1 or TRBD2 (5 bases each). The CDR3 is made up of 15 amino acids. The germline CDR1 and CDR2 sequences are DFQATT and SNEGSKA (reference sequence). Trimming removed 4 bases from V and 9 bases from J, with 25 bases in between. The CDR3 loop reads CSATRNPGTTLGQYF. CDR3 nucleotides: TGCAGTGCTACGAGAAATCCCGGGACGACGCTGGGGCAGTACTTC.

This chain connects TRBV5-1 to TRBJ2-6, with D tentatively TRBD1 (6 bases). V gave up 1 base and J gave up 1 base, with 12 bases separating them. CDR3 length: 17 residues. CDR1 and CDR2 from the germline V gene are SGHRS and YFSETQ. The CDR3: CASSLLTGISGANVLTF. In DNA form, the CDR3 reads TGCGCCAGCAGCTTGCTGACAGGTATATCTGGGGCCAACGTCCTGACTTTC.

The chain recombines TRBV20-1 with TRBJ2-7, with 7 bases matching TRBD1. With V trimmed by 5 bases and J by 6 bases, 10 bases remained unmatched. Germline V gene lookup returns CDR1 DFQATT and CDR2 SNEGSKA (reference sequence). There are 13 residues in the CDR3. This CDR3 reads CSALRQGKSEQYF. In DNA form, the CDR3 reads TGCAGTGCTTTACGACAGGGAAAGTCCGAGCAGTACTTC.

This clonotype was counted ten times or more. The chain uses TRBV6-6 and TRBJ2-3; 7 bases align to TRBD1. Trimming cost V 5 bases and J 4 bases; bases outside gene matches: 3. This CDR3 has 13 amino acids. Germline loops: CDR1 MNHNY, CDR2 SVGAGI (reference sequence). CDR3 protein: CASSRQGSDTQYF. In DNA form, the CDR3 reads TGTGCCAGCAGTCGACAGGGATCAGATACGCAGTATTTT.

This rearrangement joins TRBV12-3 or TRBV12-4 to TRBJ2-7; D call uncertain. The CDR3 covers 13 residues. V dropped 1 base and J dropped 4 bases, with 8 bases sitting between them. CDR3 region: CASSLESGYEQYF. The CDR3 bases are TGTGCCAGCAGTTTAGAATCTGGTTACGAGCAGTACTTC.

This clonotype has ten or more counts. The CDR3 DNA is TGTGCCACCAGTGATGGCTCGCCGGGGAGCACTGAAGCTTTCTTT. Protein: CATSDGSPGSTEAFF. The chain carries TRBV24-1 and TRBJ1-1; D is uncertain. The germline V gene has CDR1 KGHDR and CDR2 SFDVKD. V dropped 3 bases and J dropped 4 bases, with 14 bases sitting between them. The CDR3 covers 15 residues.

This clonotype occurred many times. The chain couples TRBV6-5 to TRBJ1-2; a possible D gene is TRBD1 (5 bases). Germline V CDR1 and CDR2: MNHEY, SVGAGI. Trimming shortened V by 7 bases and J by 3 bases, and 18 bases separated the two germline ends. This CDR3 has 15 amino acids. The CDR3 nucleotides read TGTGCCAGCAACCCTCGGGACCCCATGGACTATGGCTACACCTTC. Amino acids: CASNPRDPMDYGYTF.

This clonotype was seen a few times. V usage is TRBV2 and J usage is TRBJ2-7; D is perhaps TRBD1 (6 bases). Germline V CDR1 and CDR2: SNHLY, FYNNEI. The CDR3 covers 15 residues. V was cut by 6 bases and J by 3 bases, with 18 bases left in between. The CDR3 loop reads CASSPEQGGGYEQYF. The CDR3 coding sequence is TGTGCCAGCAGCCCTGAACAGGGCGGCGGCTACGAGCAGTACTTC. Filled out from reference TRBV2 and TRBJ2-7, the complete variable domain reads EPEVTQTPSHQVTQMGQEVILRCVPISNHLYFYWYRQILGQKVEFLVSFYNNEISEKSEIFDDQFSVERPDGSNFTLKIRSTKLEDSAMYFCASSPEQGGGYEQYFGPGTRLTVT.

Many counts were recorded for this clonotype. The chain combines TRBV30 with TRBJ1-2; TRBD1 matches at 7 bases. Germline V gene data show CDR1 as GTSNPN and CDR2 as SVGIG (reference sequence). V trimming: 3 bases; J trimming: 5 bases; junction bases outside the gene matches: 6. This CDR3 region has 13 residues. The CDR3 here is CAWRRDRGYGYTF. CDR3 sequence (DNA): TGTGCCTGGAGGAGGGACAGAGGATATGGCTACACCTTC.

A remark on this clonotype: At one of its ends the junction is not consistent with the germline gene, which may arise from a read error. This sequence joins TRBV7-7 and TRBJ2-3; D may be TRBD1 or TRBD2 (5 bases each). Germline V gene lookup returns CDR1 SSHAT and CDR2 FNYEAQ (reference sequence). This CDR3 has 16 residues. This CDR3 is CASSPQTGWGTDTQYF. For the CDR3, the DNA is TGTGCTAGCAGCCCTCAGACTGGCTGGGGGACAGATACGCAGTATTTT.

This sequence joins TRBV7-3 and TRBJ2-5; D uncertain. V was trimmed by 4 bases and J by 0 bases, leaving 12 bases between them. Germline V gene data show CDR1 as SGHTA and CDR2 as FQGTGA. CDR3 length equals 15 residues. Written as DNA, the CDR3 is TGTGCCAGCAGCTCCACCGGTGGCTACCAAGAGACCCAGTACTTC. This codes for CASSSTGGYQETQYF.

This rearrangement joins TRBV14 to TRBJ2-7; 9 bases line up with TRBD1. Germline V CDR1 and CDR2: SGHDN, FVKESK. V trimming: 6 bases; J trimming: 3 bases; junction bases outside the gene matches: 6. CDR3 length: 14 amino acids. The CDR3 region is CASSFGTGYYEQYF. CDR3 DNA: TGTGCCAGCAGTTTCGGGACAGGGTACTACGAGCAGTACTTC.

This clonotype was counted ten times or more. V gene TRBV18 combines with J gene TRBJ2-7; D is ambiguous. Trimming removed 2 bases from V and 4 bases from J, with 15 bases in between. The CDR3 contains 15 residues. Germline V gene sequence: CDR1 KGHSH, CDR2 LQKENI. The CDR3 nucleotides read TGTGCCAGCTCACCAGCACTCGACATTCCTTACGAGCAGTACTTC. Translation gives CASSPALDIPYEQYF.

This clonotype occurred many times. CDR3 DNA: TGCGCCAGCAGCTTCCCAGGACTAGCGGGGGGGGATACGCAGTATTTT. Translating it yields CASSFPGLAGGDTQYF. This chain connects TRBV5-1 to TRBJ2-3; 15 positions match TRBD2. The V gene's germline CDR1 is SGHRS and CDR2 YFSETQ. J gave up 6 bases and V 2 bases, and 4 bases lay outside the gene matches. The CDR3 contains 16 residues.

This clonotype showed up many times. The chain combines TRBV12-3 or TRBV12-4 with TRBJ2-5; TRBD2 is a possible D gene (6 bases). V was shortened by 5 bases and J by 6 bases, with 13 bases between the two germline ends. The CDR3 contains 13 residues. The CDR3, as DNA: TGTGCCAGCAGTCCGGGACTCGCCCAGACCCAGTACTTC. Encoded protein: CASSPGLAQTQYF.